This is a list of T cell receptor beta chains from one sample in a study of OX40 agonist ivuxolimab in advanced cancers. TCRdb's copy holds only in-frame clones and misses some; the assay was immunoSEQ multiplex PCR. Counted here are roughly 24,000 clones, around 89% occurring once; the ten biggest clones make up about a third. The material sequenced was CD4+ or CD8+ T cells sorted from blood, taken in a trial of the OX40 agonist ivuxolimab. These receptors were taken from an adult with an advanced solid tumor such as melanoma, head and neck, liver or kidney cancer. Each CDR3 is given with its conserved first and last residue. A D gene is named only where the DNA matches it firmly. Expanded clones get a size class; other rows say once, few or many, or leave the size out.

clone_size: NA
j_call: TRBJ2-1
d_call: TRBD2
v_call: TRBV5-1
cdr3_aa: CASSLAGGYYNEQFF
cdr3_nt: TGCGCCAGCAGTCTGGCGGGAGGGTACTACAATGAGCAGTTCTTC

clone_size: NA
j_call: TRBJ1-5
d_call: NA
v_call: TRBV19
cdr3_aa: CASGDWGDNQPQHF
cdr3_nt: TGTGCCAGTGGGGACTGGGGGGACAATCAGCCCCAGCATTTT

clone_size: NA
j_call: TRBJ2-2
d_call: NA
v_call: TRBV7-2
cdr3_aa: CASSLARVTGELFF
cdr3_nt: TGTGCCAGCAGCTTAGCGCGGGTAACCGGGGAGCTGTTTTTT

clone_size: NA
j_call: TRBJ2-7
d_call: TRBD1
v_call: TRBV7-8
cdr3_aa: CASSLGKAQGVSYEQYF
cdr3_nt: TGTGCCAGCAGCTTAGGAAAGGCACAGGGGGTCTCCTACGAGCAGTACTTC

clone_size: NA
j_call: TRBJ1-6
d_call: NA
v_call: TRBV25-1
cdr3_aa: CASSRQAYNSPLHF
cdr3_nt: TGTGCCAGCAGTCGACAGGCCTATAATTCACCCCTCCACTTT

clone_size: few
j_call: TRBJ1-2
d_call: NA
v_call: TRBV7-6
cdr3_aa: CASSTDSNYGYTF
cdr3_nt: TGTGCCAGCAGCACCGACAGTAACTATGGCTACACCTTC

clone_size: NA
j_call: TRBJ1-1
d_call: NA
v_call: TRBV5-1
cdr3_aa: CASSTGPRQVNTEAFF
cdr3_nt: TGCGCCAGCAGCACCGGCCCAAGGCAGGTGAACACTGAAGCTTTCTTT

clone_size: NA
j_call: TRBJ1-1
d_call: NA
v_call: TRBV2
cdr3_aa: CASRGPIVETEAFF
cdr3_nt: TGTGCCAGCAGGGGCCCGATAGTCGAGACTGAAGCTTTCTTT

clone_size: once
j_call: TRBJ2-7
d_call: NA
v_call: TRBV2
cdr3_aa: CASHRGGWGEQYF
cdr3_nt: TGTGCCAGCCACAGAGGGGGGTGGGGCGAGCAGTACTTC

clone_size: once
j_call: TRBJ2-7
d_call: TRBD2
v_call: TRBV19
cdr3_aa: CATRAGGPGEQYF
cdr3_nt: TGTGCCACCAGAGCGGGAGGGCCGGGCGAGCAGTACTTC

clone_size: NA
j_call: TRBJ1-6
d_call: NA
v_call: TRBV30
cdr3_aa: CAWSEGGNSPLHF
cdr3_nt: TGTGCCTGGAGTGAAGGGGGAAATTCACCCCTCCACTTT

clone_size: NA
j_call: TRBJ1-2
d_call: NA
v_call: TRBV4-1
cdr3_aa: CASSQIPTGRYGYTF
cdr3_nt: TGCGCCAGCAGCCAAATCCCGACAGGACGCTATGGCTACACCTTC

clone_size: NA
j_call: TRBJ1-6
d_call: TRBD1
v_call: TRBV10-2
cdr3_aa: CASSPRTGESSPLHF
cdr3_nt: TGCGCCAGCAGTCCGCGGACAGGGGAAAGTTCACCCCTCCACTTT

clone_size: NA
j_call: TRBJ2-7
d_call: NA
v_call: TRBV4-1
cdr3_aa: CASSQTPGSYEQYF
cdr3_nt: TGCGCCAGCAGCCAAACCCCCGGGAGTTACGAGCAGTACTTC

clone_size: NA
j_call: TRBJ2-6
d_call: TRBD1
v_call: TRBV7-8
cdr3_aa: CASSLARGTGALEGANVLTF
cdr3_nt: TGTGCCAGCAGCTTAGCTAGAGGGACAGGCGCTTTGGAGGGGGCCAACGTCCTGACTTTC

clone_size: NA
j_call: TRBJ2-7
d_call: NA
v_call: TRBV28
cdr3_aa: CASSPPGPGLSYEQYF
cdr3_nt: TGTGCCAGCAGCCCCCCTGGGCCAGGGCTCAGCTACGAGCAGTACTTC

clone_size: once
j_call: TRBJ1-5
d_call: NA
v_call: TRBV4-3
cdr3_aa: CASSQDREQPQHF
cdr3_nt: TGCGCCAGCAGCCAAGATAGGGAACAGCCCCAGCATTTT

clone_size: NA
j_call: TRBJ2-5
d_call: TRBD2
v_call: TRBV10-1
cdr3_aa: CASSETGTSEETQYF
cdr3_nt: TGCGCCAGCAGTGAGACCGGGACTAGCGAAGAGACCCAGTACTTC

clone_size: NA
j_call: TRBJ1-2
d_call: NA
v_call: TRBV30
cdr3_aa: CAWTNIRGTNYGYTF
cdr3_nt: TGTGCCTGGACAAATATCCGGGGGACTAACTATGGCTACACCTTC

clone_size: NA
j_call: TRBJ2-3
d_call: NA
v_call: TRBV5-1
cdr3_aa: CASSFWEITDTQYF
cdr3_nt: TGCGCCAGCAGCTTCTGGGAGATTACAGATACGCAGTATTTT

clone_size: NA
j_call: TRBJ1-1
d_call: NA
v_call: TRBV15
cdr3_aa: CATSSPRGLGDTEAFF
cdr3_nt: TGTGCCACCAGCAGCCCCCGGGGACTCGGGGACACTGAAGCTTTCTTT

clone_size: once
j_call: TRBJ2-2
d_call: NA
v_call: TRBV4-1
cdr3_aa: CASSLLGYTGELFF
cdr3_nt: TGCGCCAGCAGCCTTCTGGGGTACACCGGGGAGCTGTTTTTT

clone_size: NA
j_call: TRBJ1-5
d_call: TRBD1
v_call: TRBV27
cdr3_aa: CASSLQGTGVWPQHF
cdr3_nt: TGTGCCAGCAGTTTACAAGGGACAGGTGTATGGCCCCAGCATTTT

clone_size: NA
j_call: TRBJ2-7
d_call: TRBD1
v_call: TRBV19
cdr3_aa: CASSTLGTGPYEQYF
cdr3_nt: TGTGCCAGTAGTACTCTAGGGACAGGGCCTTACGAGCAGTACTTC

clone_size: NA
j_call: TRBJ2-3
d_call: TRBD2
v_call: TRBV5-8
cdr3_aa: CASSHPGLAGGGTQYF
cdr3_nt: TGTGCCAGCAGCCACCCGGGACTAGCGGGGGGGGGTACGCAGTATTTT

clone_size: NA
j_call: TRBJ1-2
d_call: TRBD1
v_call: TRBV30
cdr3_aa: CAWAGTGNYGYTF
cdr3_nt: TGTGCCTGGGCCGGGACAGGAAACTATGGCTACACCTTC

clone_size: NA
j_call: TRBJ2-3
d_call: TRBD2
v_call: TRBV9
cdr3_aa: CASSVELAGNTQYF
cdr3_nt: TGTGCCAGCAGCGTAGAATTAGCGGGAAATACGCAGTATTTT

clone_size: NA
j_call: TRBJ1-1
d_call: NA
v_call: TRBV19
cdr3_aa: CASTDQENTEAFF
cdr3_nt: TGTGCCAGTACTGACCAGGAGAACACTGAAGCTTTCTTT

clone_size: NA
j_call: TRBJ2-7
d_call: TRBD2
v_call: TRBV5-6
cdr3_aa: CASSLQSGRAVYF
cdr3_nt: TGTGCCAGCAGCTTGCAAAGCGGGAGGGCCGTGTACTTC